This T cell receptor beta chain was obtained from a study of CXCR3-negative and CXCR3-positive naive CD8 T cells. Findings of the study overall: Both naive subsets carried similar amounts of surface CD5, so TCR strength was inferred from TRB CDR3 properties.

5' RACE with UMI labels generated the TRB cDNA libraries. TCRdb re-analyzed the 5' RACE reads; it lists each CDR3 protein once, without DNA. The table lists 6,500 to 10,000 distinct CDR3 sequences, with about 2% in the top ten. With respect to this clonotype: Its antigen is still unknown.

CDR3 length: 13 residues. Germline-derived CDR1 and CDR2 are MDHEN and SYDVKM. The chain combines TRBV28 with TRBJ2-6. This receptor was obtained from a human donor in good health. Some clones in this sample may be carry-over from other donors' samples. Sample: naive CXCR3- CD8+ T cells from blood. Subset specified: CD45RO-CCR7+CD27+CD95- naive CD8+ T cells lacking CXCR3 (TNR3-). The chain's CDR3 is CASSPTGANVLTF.